A single sample gave rise to the 10 T cell receptor beta chains below, sequenced in a study of cytomegalovirus exposure and HLA in healthy donors. PCR primers comprised 60 Vbeta and 13 Jbeta primers. Produced via immunoSEQ multiplex PCR; TCRdb's table is partial and in-frame only. Found here are 200,000 to 300,000 clones, about 80% of them singletons; the top ten hold 4.5% to 6%. Sequencing input: PBMCs. The receptor source for this set is a woman in her forties in good health and CMV-seropositive.

The chain's CDR3 is CASSLASTGGTGELFF. DNA for the CDR3: TGCGCCAGCAGCTTGGCCTCGACAGGTGGCACCGGGGAGCTGTTTTTT. This sequence joins TRBV5-1 and TRBJ2-2, with D possibly being TRBD1 (6 bases). The CDR3 contains 16 residues. The germline V and J ends were trimmed by 0 bases and 4 bases, with 13 bases remaining between them. Per the germline V gene, CDR1 is SGHRS and CDR2 is YFSETQ. Full variable domain (remainder filled in from reference TRBV5-1 and TRBJ2-2): KAGVTQTPRYLIKTRGQQVTLSCSPISGHRSVSWYQQTPGQGLQFLFEYFSETQRNKGNFPGRFSGRQFSNSRSEMNVSTLELGDSALYLCASSLASTGGTGELFFGEGSRLTVL.

The sample holds a few counts of this clone. This chain joins TRBV6-4 and TRBJ2-2; D gene ambiguous. Trimming stripped 7 bases from V and 4 bases from J, with 4 bases between. The CDR3 has 11 residues. Germline V gene sequence: CDR1 MRHNA, CDR2 SNTAGT. The CDR3 coding sequence is TGTGCCAGCAACTTCACCGGGGAGCTGTTTTTT. Its protein is CASNFTGELFF.

The genes are TRBV30 and TRBJ1-3; D gene unclear. The CDR3 totals 13 residues. The germline V gene has CDR1 GTSNPN and CDR2 SVGIG (reference sequence). The V gene lost 2 bases and the J gene lost 2 bases, with 7 bases spanning the gap. The CDR3 DNA sequence: TGTGCCTGGAGTAGAGCGACTGGAAACACCATATATTTT. This encodes CAWSRATGNTIYF.

This clone was counted a single time. The chain employs TRBV6-4 and TRBJ2-1; 13 nucleotides agree with TRBD2. V was pared by 6 bases and J by 4 bases, with 3 bases of the junction left unmatched. The CDR3 covers 15 residues. Germline assignment: CDR1 MRHNA and CDR2 SNTAGT. This CDR3 reads CASRRTSGRYNEQFF. For the CDR3, the DNA is TGTGCCAGCAGGCGGACTAGCGGGAGATACAATGAGCAGTTCTTC.

The chain links TRBV19 to TRBJ2-7; D remains ambiguous. V was trimmed by 2 bases and J by 6 bases, leaving 8 bases between them. Per germline, CDR1 LNHDA and CDR2 SQIVND (reference sequence). This CDR3 has 12 amino acids. The CDR3 region is CASSIMNSEQYF. The CDR3 DNA reads TGTGCCAGTAGTATAATGAACTCCGAGCAGTACTTC.

The V call is TRBV25-1, the J call TRBJ2-1; 10 bases match TRBD2. The trim removed 2 bases at V and 2 bases at J, leaving 6 bases unmatched. Germline V CDR1 and CDR2: MGHDK, SYGVNS. This CDR3 spans 17 amino acids. CDR3 coding DNA: TGTGCCAGCAGTGAAGCCGGACTAGCGGACACCTACAATGAGCAGTTCTTC. Its translation is CASSEAGLADTYNEQFF.

With respect to this clone: The sample holds other DNA sequences that translate to the same CDR3. This chain joins TRBV5-1 and TRBJ1-6, with 10 bases matching TRBD1. Unmatched junction bases numbered 2, after V lost 0 bases and J lost 5 bases. The CDR3 loop spans 16 amino acids. The germline V gene encodes CDR1 SGHRS and CDR2 YFSETQ. CDR3 loop: CASSLAGQGNNSPLHF. Here the CDR3 DNA reads TGCGCCAGCAGCTTGGCGGGACAGGGGAATAATTCACCCCTCCACTTT.

The J gene is TRBJ2-2, the V gene TRBV4-2; D might be TRBD2 (7 bases). V dropped 4 bases and J dropped 9 bases, with 21 bases sitting between them. The CDR3 has 16 residues. Germline loops: CDR1 LGHNA, CDR2 YNFKEQ. Here the CDR3 DNA reads TGTGCCAGCAGCCCCGCGGGGGACAAGGGGTCCCGGGAGCTGTTTTTT. Its protein is CASSPAGDKGSRELFF.

The chain recombines TRBV5-4 with TRBJ2-2; D might be TRBD1 (6 bases). This CDR3 is 15 amino acids long. Germline assignment: CDR1 SGHNT and CDR2 YYREEE (reference sequence). V was cut by 1 base and J by 5 bases, with 12 bases left in between. CDR3 in DNA: TGTGCCAGCAGCTTGTTTCAGGGGTGGACCGGGGAGCTGTTTTTT. It encodes CASSLFQGWTGELFF.

V gene TRBV28 combines with J gene TRBJ2-2; possible D gene TRBD2, 5 bases. Looked up from germline, CDR1 is MDHEN and CDR2 is SYDVKM. The CDR3 extends over 14 amino acids. V was shortened by 3 bases and J by 7 bases, with 12 bases between the two germline ends. The CDR3 DNA follows: TGTGCCAGCAGTTTCCCGGGGTTACGCGGGGAGCTGTTTTTT. Encoded protein: CASSFPGLRGELFF.